This T cell receptor (beta chain) was recorded in a study of Graves' ophthalmopathy and Graves' hyperthyroidism (dated by TCRdb to the late 2010s). A note on the overall study: Peripheral blood was collected at initial diagnosis, before any treatment. The study used TCR beta repertoire signatures to distinguish Graves' ophthalmopathy from Graves' hyperthyroidism and to predict progression to ophthalmopathy. In total, 135 blood samples were TCR-sequenced: approximately 40 ophthalmopathy, some 80 hyperthyroidism and around 17 hyperthyroidism-to-ophthalmopathy patients. To explore V-J signatures distinguishing ophthalmopathy from hyperthyroidism, a discovery set of some 100 patients (43 ophthalmopathy, roughly 56 stable hyperthyroidism) was enrolled. An independent validation cohort comprised 18 to 20 hyperthyroidism patients and roughly 15 patients who later progressed from hyperthyroidism to ophthalmopathy. T-cell repertoires of thyroid tissue and blood were compared in several hyperthyroidism patients. After sampling, hyperthyroidism patients received methimazole starting at 30 mg daily, and ophthalmopathy patients received high-dose intravenous methylprednisolone.

Overall study outcomes, separate from this receptor: No statistical method was used to set the sample size in advance, and the investigators knew which group each participant was assigned to. In cross-validation, the 13-signature model distinguished ophthalmopathy from stable hyperthyroidism with 85% to 90% sensitivity and just under 84% specificity, and in the test set the corresponding values were roughly 80% and 76%. Most expanded thyroid clonotypes with a frequency above 0.001 also appeared in blood, which suggests that blood repertoires may reflect the immune response in the thyroid. In validation, the model predicted ophthalmopathy progression with roughly 68% sensitivity and approximately 75% specificity; 12 predicted patients were CT-confirmed with GO in a median of about 6.1 months.

For repertoire sequencing, the TCR beta CDR3 regions were amplified from RNA transcripts. The first round was an RT-PCR using HTBI primers with the Qiagen OneStep RT-PCR kit, and this first round was followed by a second-round multiplex PCR, then size selection and purification. Sequencing of the libraries was carried out on an Illumina HiSeq2000 in paired-end mode with 100 bp reads. Under the source paper's analysis protocol: SOAPnuke was used to process the reads, removing any read that contained adapters or uncalled bases, had a mean Phred below 15, or lacked an exact match to the constant primer or identifier. COPE v1.2.5 was used to merge high-quality paired reads. Each unique nucleotide sequence was treated as a clonotype, and MiTCR v1.1 was used to align the clonotypes to the IMGT TRB V, D and J references. Only V-J combinations with frequency above 0.0001 were analysed, covering around 99% of repertoires. A TCR clonal expansion and chaos score per V-J combination was defined as the ratio of F50 clonal expansion to chaos observed in the TCRdist matrix. Welch's t-statistics and random forest were used to narrow the features down to more than 10 V-J combinations, which were then fed into a naive Bayes classifier. The Morisita-Horn index was used to measure how similar the thyroid and blood repertoires were. TCRdb reprocessing: public reads trimmed at Q25 with fastp, clones called with MiXCR, in-frame beta chains kept. Identical CDR3 proteins give one entry, which carries the most common genes and DNA. For this entry, the V and J calls and clone size follow TCRdb and not the study's own pipeline. The sample profile shows hundreds of thousands of distinct CDR3 sequences; roughly 40% of them were found once. The ten largest clonotypes hold around 40% of the sample.

Of note for this clonotype: Its antigen is unknown. Per-nucleotide qualities are absent, and no much larger clonotype sits a single base away.

The CDR3 contains 15 residues, cysteine and phenylalanine counted. Only CDR3 DNA is held: 45 bases, read in frame from base 1. From V the trimming removes 5 bases and from J it removes 3 bases, while the gene matches leave 3 bases of the junction unaccounted for. CDR1 and CDR2 (KGHDR, SFDVKD) derive from the germline V gene. Ophthalmopathy patients were characterized by moderately to severely active disease, a Clinical Activity Score of at least 3, a NOSPECS grade of at least 4, and a disease duration under 3 months. Anyone with other autoimmune diseases, uncontrolled infections, pregnancy or lactation was excluded from the study. Clinical symptoms, serum thyroxine, TRAb, thyroid ultrasound and orbital computed tomography were used for diagnosis. Using Ficoll-Paque density gradient centrifugation, PBMCs were isolated from about 10 ml of fresh peripheral blood. Total RNA was extracted with Trizol reagent and quality-checked on an Agilent 2100 Bioanalyzer.

The sequenced sample was peripheral blood. The V and J segments used are TRBV24-1 and TRBJ2-2, with 9 junctional bases fitting TRBD1. The clonotype comes from an adult man with Graves' ophthalmopathy. The DNA reads as follows: TGTGCCACCAGTGGGACAGGGGAGGACACCGGGGAGCTGTTTTTT. It specifies CATSGTGEDTGELFF.